These 26 T cell receptor beta chains originate from one sample sequenced in a study of blood T cell repertoires in COVID-19. Measured with immunoSEQ multiplex PCR; TCRdb has only the in-frame clones, and not every one. The table lists about 270,000 clones, 90% of them singletons, with roughly 3.9% in the top ten. Source material: PBMCs or T cells enriched from blood (not recorded which). These receptors all come from a woman in her twenties or thirties with acute COVID-19.

The CDR3 nucleotides are TGTGCCAGCAGCCCCCGAATAGCGGGAGTAAGCGAGCAGTACTTC. Translation: CASSPRIAGVSEQYF. The chain has TRBV3-1 (or the pseudogene TRBV3-2) and TRBJ2-7, with 9 bases identical to TRBD2. Germline V CDR1 and CDR2: LGHDT, YNNKEL (reference sequence). V trimming: 4 bases; J trimming: 6 bases; junction bases outside the gene matches: 10. This CDR3 comprises 15 residues.

The chain joins TRBV10-3 to TRBJ1-3; 7 bases match TRBD1. Germline V gene data show CDR1 as ENHRY and CDR2 as SYGVKD. Trimming removed 3 bases from V and 2 bases from J; junction bases left unmatched: 7. The length of the CDR3 is 16 residues. CDR3 region: CAISDKTGTTGNTIYF. CDR3 sequence (DNA): TGTGCCATCAGTGATAAGACAGGGACAACTGGAAACACCATATATTTT.

The chain is built from TRBV6-1 and TRBJ2-7; 8 positions agree with TRBD2. CDR3 length: 16 amino acids. The J segment lost 7 bases and the V segment lost 2 bases, leaving 13 bases of the junction unmatched. CDR1 is MNHNS, CDR2 SASEGT, per germline. The DNA for the CDR3 is TGTGCCAGCAGTGAATTGGTGGCCGGGGGGGCGAAAGAGCAGTACTTC. Its protein product is CASSELVAGGAKEQYF.

The chain combines TRBV19 with TRBJ2-7; 9 bases fit TRBD2. Per germline, CDR1 LNHDA and CDR2 SQIVND (reference sequence). Trimming cost V 1 base and J 4 bases; bases outside gene matches: 8. The CDR3 is 16 amino acids. CDR3 protein: CASSIAASGNLYEQYF. The DNA for the CDR3 is TGTGCCAGTAGTATAGCGGCTAGCGGGAATTTGTACGAGCAGTACTTC.

The chain links TRBV7-9 to TRBJ1-1; TRBD1 matches at 10 bases. After removal of 4 bases from V and 1 base from J, the junction contained 3 bases not matched to a gene. The CDR3 loop spans 15 amino acids. Germline V gene lookup returns CDR1 SEHNR and CDR2 FQNEAQ (reference sequence). The CDR3 here is CASSWGQGTNTEAFF. CDR3 DNA sequence: TGTGCCAGCAGCTGGGGACAGGGGACGAACACTGAAGCTTTCTTT.

This CDR3 reads CAWSLGVGGYTF. In DNA form, the CDR3 reads TGTGCCTGGAGTCTCGGGGTGGGTGGCTACACCTTC. The chain links TRBV30 to TRBJ1-2, with D hard to call. V gave up 2 bases and J gave up 7 bases, with 11 bases separating them. The germline V gene encodes CDR1 GTSNPN and CDR2 SVGIG (reference sequence). This CDR3 contains 12 residues.

V gene TRBV12-3 or TRBV12-4 combines with J gene TRBJ2-1, with D unresolved. V was shortened by 6 bases and J by 5 bases, with 8 bases between the two germline ends. CDR3 length: 12 residues. The CDR3 loop reads CASSPQDNEQFF. DNA for the CDR3: TGTGCCAGCAGCCCCCAGGACAATGAGCAGTTCTTC.

V gene TRBV3-1 (or the pseudogene TRBV3-2) combines with J gene TRBJ2-3; a weak D match, TRBD2 (5 bases). The CDR3 is 16 residues long. Trimming cost V 3 bases and J 0 bases, with 13 bases left between them. CDR1 is LGHDT and CDR2 is YNNKEL in the germline V gene (reference sequence). CDR3 protein: CASSQVTSASTDTQYF. Written as DNA, the CDR3 is TGTGCCAGCAGCCAGGTAACTAGTGCTAGCACAGATACGCAGTATTTT.

The chain uses TRBV19 and TRBJ2-1; no reliable D call. Germline CDR1 is LNHDA and CDR2 is SQIVND (reference sequence). V was cut by 2 bases and J by 6 bases, with 8 bases left in between. The length of the CDR3 is 13 residues. CDR3 in DNA: TGTGCCAGTAGTATATCTACAGTCAATGAGCAGTTCTTC. It yields the protein CASSISTVNEQFF.

The gene calls are TRBV6-5 and TRBJ2-7, with D perhaps TRBD1 (8 bases). Trimming removed 6 bases at V and 4 bases at J, with 19 bases between. There are 15 residues in the CDR3. From germline, CDR1 is MNHEY and CDR2 SVGAGI. The CDR3 nucleotides read TGTGCCAGCAGGCGTCAGACAGGGGAGGGTTACGAGCAGTACTTC. Translating gives CASRRQTGEGYEQYF.

The chain employs TRBV4-1 and TRBJ2-1, with 8 bases identical to TRBD1. J lost 6 bases, V lost 1 base, and 11 bases had no gene match. The CDR3 sequence is 17 residues long. Germline CDR1 and CDR2: MGHRA and YSYEKL. The CDR3 coding sequence is TGCGCCAGCAGCCAAGGCCCCCAGGGGGCCCTTCTCAATGAGCAGTTCTTC. Translation: CASSQGPQGALLNEQFF.

This chain joins TRBV19 and TRBJ1-1, with D maybe TRBD1 (5 bases). V shed 5 bases and J shed 11 bases, with 18 bases lying between them. The germline gives CDR1 LNHDA, CDR2 SQIVND (reference sequence). The CDR3 has 13 amino acids. The DNA for the CDR3 is TGTGCCAGTAGTTGGACCCCGGGGGATAGGGCTTTCTTT. This sequence encodes CASSWTPGDRAFF.

The chain links TRBV3-1 (or the pseudogene TRBV3-2) to TRBJ2-1, with 9 bases aligning to TRBD2. The germline CDR1 and CDR2 sequences are LGHDT and YNNKEL (reference sequence). CDR3 length equals 17 residues. Trimming took 0 bases from V and 6 from J; bases not matched to a gene: 9. CDR3 region: CASSQDATLAGSNEQFF. CDR3 nucleotide sequence: TGTGCCAGCAGCCAAGATGCCACCCTAGCGGGGTCCAATGAGCAGTTCTTC.

The V and J genes are TRBV24-1 and TRBJ2-1; perhaps TRBD2 as D (5 bases). CDR3 length: 14 amino acids. The germline CDR1 and CDR2 sequences are KGHDR and SFDVKD. V dropped 1 base and J dropped 9 bases, with 12 bases sitting between them. The CDR3 is CATSDFRGLGEQFF. CDR3 bases: TGTGCCACCAGTGATTTTCGAGGGCTGGGTGAGCAGTTCTTC.

The chain uses TRBV19 and TRBJ2-1; tentative D call: TRBD2 (5 bases). V was clipped by 3 bases and J by 6 bases, with 18 bases between them. The CDR3 loop spans 16 amino acids. Germline V lookup: CDR1 LNHDA, CDR2 SQIVND (reference sequence). The CDR3 reads CASSIAPEARFNEQFF. The CDR3 DNA sequence: TGTGCCAGTAGTATTGCCCCGGAGGCCCGGTTCAATGAGCAGTTCTTC.

V usage is TRBV7-2 and J usage is TRBJ2-7; D uncertain. Deletions cut 5 bases from V and 2 bases from J, with 13 bases between. This CDR3 spans 14 amino acids. In germline, CDR1 is SGHTA, CDR2 FQGNSA. In DNA form, the CDR3 reads TGTGCCAGCAGCCTATTGATCCCCCCCTACGAGCAGTACTTC. This sequence encodes CASSLLIPPYEQYF.

This chain joins TRBV5-1 and TRBJ1-1; no definite D call. V shed 4 bases and J shed 4 bases, with 14 bases lying between them. Germline CDR1 SGHRS, CDR2 YFSETQ. This CDR3 contains 14 residues. The CDR3 sequence is CASSPSYRGTEAFF. The CDR3 DNA sequence: TGCGCCAGCAGCCCTTCCTATCGTGGCACTGAAGCTTTCTTT.

V usage is TRBV28 and J usage is TRBJ1-6, with 7 nucleotides matching TRBD1. V gave up 2 bases and J gave up 7 bases; unmatched junction bases: 2. CDR1 is MDHEN, CDR2 SYDVKM, per germline. The CDR3 length is 14 residues. CDR3 in DNA: TGTGCCAGCAGTTTAGGGGACAGAAATTCACCCCTCCACTTT. It is translated as CASSLGDRNSPLHF.

This chain connects TRBV12-5 to TRBJ1-1; D not certain. The CDR3 is 11 amino acids. Germline values: CDR1 LGHNT, CDR2 FRNRAP. Deletions cut 8 bases from V and 3 bases from J, with 7 bases between. The CDR3 reads CASRSDTEAFF. DNA for the CDR3: TGTGCTAGTAGGAGTGACACTGAAGCTTTCTTT.

This chain joins TRBV6-5 and TRBJ1-1; 7 bases map to TRBD1. Germline values: CDR1 MNHEY, CDR2 SVGAGI. There are 13 residues in the CDR3. The V and J ends lost 6 bases and 7 bases, in that order; junction bases with no gene match: 8. The CDR3, as DNA: TGTGCCAGCAGACAGGGGAGGTTTGATGAAGCTTTCTTT. Amino acids: CASRQGRFDEAFF.

The J gene is TRBJ1-2, the V gene TRBV7-9, with a tentative D call TRBD1 (5 bases). Between the trimmed V and J ends, which lost 1 base and 2 bases, there was a span of 11 bases. The CDR3 covers 15 residues. Looked up from germline, CDR1 is SEHNR and CDR2 is FQNEAQ (reference sequence). The CDR3 reads CASSLGQIPNYGYTF. The CDR3 bases are TGTGCCAGCAGCTTAGGACAGATCCCAAACTATGGCTACACCTTC. The full variable domain, with the rest looked up from reference TRBV7-9 and TRBJ1-2, is DTGVSQNPRHKITKRGQNVTFRCDPISEHNRLYWYRQTLGQGPEFLTYFQNEAQLEKSRLLSDRFSAERPKGSFSTLEIQRTEQGDSAMYLCASSLGQIPNYGYTFGSGTRLTVV.

The rearrangement links TRBV28 to TRBJ1-2; 7 nucleotides agree with TRBD1. The CDR3 sequence is 11 residues long. V gave up 10 bases and J gave up 8 bases; unmatched junction bases: 7. The germline V gene encodes CDR1 MDHEN and CDR2 SYDVKM. CDR3 protein: CATRGARGYTF. The CDR3, as DNA: TGTGCCACCAGGGGGGCTAGGGGCTACACCTTC.

This clone was detected a few times. CDR3 protein: CASSLVVAGGQETQYF. CDR3 nucleotide sequence: TGCGCCAGCAGCTTGGTGGTAGCGGGAGGGCAAGAGACCCAGTACTTC. V gene TRBV5-1 combines with J gene TRBJ2-5, with 11 bases lining up with TRBD2. Trimming cost V 0 bases and J 2 bases; bases outside gene matches: 3. Germline values: CDR1 SGHRS, CDR2 YFSETQ. This CDR3 spans 16 amino acids.

CDR3 sequence: CASSFGTHNSPLHF. In DNA, the CDR3 is TGTGCCAGCAGCTTCGGGACTCATAATTCACCCCTCCACTTT. The chain joins TRBV7-8 to TRBJ1-6; a weak D match, TRBD1 (5 bases). The CDR3 length is 14 residues. V was trimmed by 3 bases and J by 5 bases, leaving 8 bases between them. Germline CDR1 is SGHVS and CDR2 is FQNEAQ.

The V and J genes are TRBV5-6 and TRBJ1-1; 10 positions agree with TRBD1. V shed 5 bases, J shed 3 bases, and the junction held 4 bases outside the gene matches. The CDR3 covers 14 residues. Per germline, CDR1 SGHDT and CDR2 YYEEEE. The CDR3 is CASRTGGRYTEAFF. DNA of the CDR3: TGTGCCAGCAGGACAGGGGGCCGGTACACTGAAGCTTTCTTT.

The genes are TRBV27 and TRBJ1-5; 7 bases are shared with TRBD1. This CDR3 has 14 residues. Germline lookup yields CDR1 MNHEY and CDR2 SMNVEV (reference sequence). V gave up 5 bases and J gave up 3 bases; unmatched junction bases: 4. In DNA, the CDR3 is TGTGCCAGCAGTACGGGACAGTCCAATCAGCCCCAGCATTTT. This encodes CASSTGQSNQPQHF.